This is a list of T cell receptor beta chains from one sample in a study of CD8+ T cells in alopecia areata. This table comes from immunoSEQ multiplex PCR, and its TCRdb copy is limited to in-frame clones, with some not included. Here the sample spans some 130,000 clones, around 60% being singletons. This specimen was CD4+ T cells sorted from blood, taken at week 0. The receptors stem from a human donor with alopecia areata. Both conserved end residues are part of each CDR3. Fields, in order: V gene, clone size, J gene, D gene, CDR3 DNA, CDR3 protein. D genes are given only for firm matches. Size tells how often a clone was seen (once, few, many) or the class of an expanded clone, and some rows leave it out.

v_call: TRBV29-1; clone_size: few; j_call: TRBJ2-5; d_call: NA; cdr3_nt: TGCAGCGTCGGAGAGACTAGTTGGGAGACCCAGTACTTC; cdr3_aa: CSVGETSWETQYF
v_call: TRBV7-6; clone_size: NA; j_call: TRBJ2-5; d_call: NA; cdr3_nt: TGTGCCAGCAGCTGGGTAACCGGGGAAGGAATAACCCAGTACTTC; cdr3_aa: CASSWVTGEGITQYF
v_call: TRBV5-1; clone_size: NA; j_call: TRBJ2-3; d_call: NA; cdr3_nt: TGCGCCAGCAGCTTGGTGCGGGATGGCTTGAGCACAGATACGCAGTATTTT; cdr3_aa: CASSLVRDGLSTDTQYF
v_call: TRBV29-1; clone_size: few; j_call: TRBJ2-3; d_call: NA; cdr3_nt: TGCAGCGTTGAACGGGGCACAGATACGCAGTATTTT; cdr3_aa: CSVERGTDTQYF
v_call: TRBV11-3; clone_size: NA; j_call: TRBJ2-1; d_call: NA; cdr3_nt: TGTGCCAGCAGCTTAGCGGGGTTCCTCAATGAGCAGTTCTTC; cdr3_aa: CASSLAGFLNEQFF
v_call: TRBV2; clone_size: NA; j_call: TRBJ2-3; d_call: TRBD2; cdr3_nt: TGTGCCAGCGAACCCCAGGGACTAGCGACAGATGCGCAGTATTTT; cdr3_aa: CASEPQGLATDAQYF
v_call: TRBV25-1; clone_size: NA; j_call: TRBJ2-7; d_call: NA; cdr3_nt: TGTGCCAGCAGTTCAGGGCTCGAGCAGTACTTC; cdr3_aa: CASSSGLEQYF
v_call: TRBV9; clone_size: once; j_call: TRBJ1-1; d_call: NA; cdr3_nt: TGTGCCAGCAGCGTAGCATTAGGGGGGAACACTGAAGCTTTCTTT; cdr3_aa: CASSVALGGNTEAFF
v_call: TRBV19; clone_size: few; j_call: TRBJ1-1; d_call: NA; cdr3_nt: TGTGCCAGTAGTCCCGTCGGATTGGTCACTGAAGCTTTCTTT; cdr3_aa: CASSPVGLVTEAFF
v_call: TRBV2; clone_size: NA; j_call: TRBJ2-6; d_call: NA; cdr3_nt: TGTGCCAGCAGTGAAGAAATTTACTCAAGCTCTGGGGCCAACGTCCTGACTTTC; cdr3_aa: CASSEEIYSSSGANVLTF
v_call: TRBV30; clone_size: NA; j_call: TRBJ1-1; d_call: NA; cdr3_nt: TGTGCCTCCTTCGGAGCAGCAGGTTCCGCTTTCTTT; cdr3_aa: CASFGAAGSAFF
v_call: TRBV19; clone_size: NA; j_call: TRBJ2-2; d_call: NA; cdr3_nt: TGTGCCAGTAGTAGTGGGGCGGCGAACACCGGGGAGCTGTTTTTT; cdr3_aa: CASSSGAANTGELFF
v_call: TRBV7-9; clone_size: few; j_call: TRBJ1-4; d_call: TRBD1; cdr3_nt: TGTGCCAGCAGCCTACAGGGGAATGAAAAACTGTTTTTT; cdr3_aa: CASSLQGNEKLFF
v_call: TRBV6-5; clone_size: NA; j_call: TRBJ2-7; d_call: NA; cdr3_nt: TGTGCCACGCGAGGGCAAGAGCAGTACTTC; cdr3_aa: CATRGQEQYF